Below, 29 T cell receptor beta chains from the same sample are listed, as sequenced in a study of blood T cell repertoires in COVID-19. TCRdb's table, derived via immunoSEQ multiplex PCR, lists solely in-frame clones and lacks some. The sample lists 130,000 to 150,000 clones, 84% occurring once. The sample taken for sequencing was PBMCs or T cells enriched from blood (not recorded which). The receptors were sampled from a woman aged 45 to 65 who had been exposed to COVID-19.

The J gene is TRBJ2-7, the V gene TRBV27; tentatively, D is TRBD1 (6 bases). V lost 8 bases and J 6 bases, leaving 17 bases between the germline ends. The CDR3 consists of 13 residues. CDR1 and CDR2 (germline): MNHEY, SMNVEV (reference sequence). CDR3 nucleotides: TGTGCCAGCCGCCTAGGGGGTACGGGCGAGCAGTACTTC. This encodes CASRLGGTGEQYF.

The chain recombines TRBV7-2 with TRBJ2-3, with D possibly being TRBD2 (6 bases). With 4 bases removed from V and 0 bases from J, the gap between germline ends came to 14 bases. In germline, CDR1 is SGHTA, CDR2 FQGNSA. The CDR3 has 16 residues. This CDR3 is CASSSRLGRSTDTQYF. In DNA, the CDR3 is TGTGCCAGCAGCTCGCGACTAGGGAGGAGCACAGATACGCAGTATTTT. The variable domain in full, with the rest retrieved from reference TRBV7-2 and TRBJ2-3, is GAGVSQSPSNKVTEKGKDVELRCDPISGHTALYWYRQSLGQGLEFLIYFQGNSAPDKSGLPSDRFSAERTGGSVSTLTIQRTQQEDSAVYLCASSSRLGRSTDTQYFGPGTRLTVL.

The CDR3: CASSESGQGYEQYF. CDR3 in DNA: TGCGCCAGCAGTGAGTCGGGACAGGGTTACGAGCAGTACTTC. V usage is TRBV10-1 and J usage is TRBJ2-7, with TRBD1 matching over 9 bases. The CDR3 has 14 amino acids. Germline CDR1 reads WNHNN; CDR2 reads SYGVQD (reference sequence). Germline trimming cut 0 bases from V and 4 bases from J; bases unmatched to any gene: 1.

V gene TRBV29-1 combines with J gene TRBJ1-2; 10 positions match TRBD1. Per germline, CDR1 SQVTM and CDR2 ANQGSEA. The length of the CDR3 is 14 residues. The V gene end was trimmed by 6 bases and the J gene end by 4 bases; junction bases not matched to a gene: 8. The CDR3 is CSVDPGQGFYGYTF. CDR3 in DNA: TGCAGCGTGGACCCGGGACAGGGGTTCTATGGCTACACCTTC.

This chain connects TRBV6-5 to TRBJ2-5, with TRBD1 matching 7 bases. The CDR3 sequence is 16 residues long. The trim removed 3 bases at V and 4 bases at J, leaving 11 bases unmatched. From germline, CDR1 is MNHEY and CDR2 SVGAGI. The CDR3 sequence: CASSYQARQGRETQYF. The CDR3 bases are TGTGCCAGCAGTTATCAAGCTCGACAGGGACGAGAGACCCAGTACTTC.

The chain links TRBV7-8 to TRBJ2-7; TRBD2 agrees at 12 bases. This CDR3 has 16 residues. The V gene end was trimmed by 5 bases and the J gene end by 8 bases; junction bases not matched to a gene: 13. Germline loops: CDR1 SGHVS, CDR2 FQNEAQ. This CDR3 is CASSVTSGGTFSKQYF. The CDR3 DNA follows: TGTGCCAGCAGCGTCACTAGCGGGGGGACCTTCTCAAAGCAGTACTTC.

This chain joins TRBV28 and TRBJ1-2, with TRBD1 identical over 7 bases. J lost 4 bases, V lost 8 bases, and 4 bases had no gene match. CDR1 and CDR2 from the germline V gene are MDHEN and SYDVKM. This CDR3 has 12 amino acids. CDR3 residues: CASEGTVYGYTF. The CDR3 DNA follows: TGTGCCAGCGAAGGGACAGTCTATGGCTACACCTTC.

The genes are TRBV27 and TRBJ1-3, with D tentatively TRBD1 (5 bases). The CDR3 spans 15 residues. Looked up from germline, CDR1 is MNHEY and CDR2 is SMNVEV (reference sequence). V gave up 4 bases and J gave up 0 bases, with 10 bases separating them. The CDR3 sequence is CASSSWGLSGNTIYF. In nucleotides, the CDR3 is TGTGCCAGCAGTTCTTGGGGCCTCTCTGGAAACACCATATATTTT.

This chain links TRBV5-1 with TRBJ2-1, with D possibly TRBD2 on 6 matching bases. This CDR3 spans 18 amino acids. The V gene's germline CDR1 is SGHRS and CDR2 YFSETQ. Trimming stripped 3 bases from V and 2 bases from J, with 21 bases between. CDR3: CASSSPGGLTLTYNEQFF. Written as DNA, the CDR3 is TGCGCCAGCAGCTCCCCGGGCGGACTAACCCTCACCTACAATGAGCAGTTCTTC. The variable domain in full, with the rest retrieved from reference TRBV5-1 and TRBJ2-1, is KAGVTQTPRYLIKTRGQQVTLSCSPISGHRSVSWYQQTPGQGLQFLFEYFSETQRNKGNFPGRFSGRQFSNSRSEMNVSTLELGDSALYLCASSSPGGLTLTYNEQFFGPGTRLTVL.

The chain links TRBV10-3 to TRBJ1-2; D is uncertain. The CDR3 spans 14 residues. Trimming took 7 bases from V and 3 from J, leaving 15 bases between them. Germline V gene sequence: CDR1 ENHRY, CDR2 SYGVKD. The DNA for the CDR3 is TGTGCCATCAAGGACGGAGGGTTGCACTATGGCTACACCTTC. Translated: CAIKDGGLHYGYTF.

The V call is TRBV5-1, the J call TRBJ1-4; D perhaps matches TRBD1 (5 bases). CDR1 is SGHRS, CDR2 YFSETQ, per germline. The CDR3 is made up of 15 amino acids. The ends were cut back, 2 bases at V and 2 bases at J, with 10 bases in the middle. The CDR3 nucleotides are TGCGCCAGCAGCTTATTGGGGGGGACTAATGAAAAACTGTTTTTT. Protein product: CASSLLGGTNEKLFF.

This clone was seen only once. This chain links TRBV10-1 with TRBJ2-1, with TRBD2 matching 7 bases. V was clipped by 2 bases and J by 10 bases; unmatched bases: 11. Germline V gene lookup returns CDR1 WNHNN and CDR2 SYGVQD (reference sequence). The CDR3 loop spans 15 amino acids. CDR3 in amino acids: CASSERRGAGEEQFF. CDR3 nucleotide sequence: TGCGCCAGCAGTGAGCGAAGGGGCGCGGGAGAGGAGCAGTTCTTC.

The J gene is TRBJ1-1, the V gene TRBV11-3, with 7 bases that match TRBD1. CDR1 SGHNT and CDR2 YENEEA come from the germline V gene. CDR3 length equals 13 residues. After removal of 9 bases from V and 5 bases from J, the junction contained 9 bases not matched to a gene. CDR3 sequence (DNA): TGTGCCAGTAAAGGGGGCGCGGGAACTGAAGCTTTCTTT. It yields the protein CASKGGAGTEAFF.

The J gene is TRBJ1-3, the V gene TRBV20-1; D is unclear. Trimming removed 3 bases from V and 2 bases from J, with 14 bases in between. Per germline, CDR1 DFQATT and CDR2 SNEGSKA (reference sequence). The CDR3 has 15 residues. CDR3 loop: CSASIGLAAGNTIYF. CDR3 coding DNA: TGCAGTGCTAGTATAGGGTTAGCGGCTGGAAACACCATATATTTT.

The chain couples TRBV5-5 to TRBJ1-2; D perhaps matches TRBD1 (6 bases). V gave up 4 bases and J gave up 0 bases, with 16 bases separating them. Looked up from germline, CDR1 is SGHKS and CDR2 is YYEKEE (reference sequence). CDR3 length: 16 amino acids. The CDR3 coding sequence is TGTGCCAGCAGCCGAGTACGACAGGCGGCTAACTATGGCTACACCTTC. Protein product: CASSRVRQAANYGYTF.

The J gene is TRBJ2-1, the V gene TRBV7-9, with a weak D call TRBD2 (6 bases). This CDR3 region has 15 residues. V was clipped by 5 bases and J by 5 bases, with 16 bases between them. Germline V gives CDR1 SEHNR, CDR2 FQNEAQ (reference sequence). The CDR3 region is CASSASGVPHNEQFF. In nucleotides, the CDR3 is TGTGCCAGCAGCGCCTCGGGGGTTCCCCACAATGAGCAGTTCTTC.

CDR3 DNA: TGTGCCAGCAGTGAACGGAGTCGAGAGGGCTACACCTTC. Protein product: CASSERSREGYTF. The chain has TRBV25-1 and TRBJ1-2; no definite D call. The CDR3 loop spans 13 amino acids. In germline, CDR1 is MGHDK, CDR2 SYGVNS. Trimming pared 2 bases from V and 8 bases from J, leaving 12 bases between.

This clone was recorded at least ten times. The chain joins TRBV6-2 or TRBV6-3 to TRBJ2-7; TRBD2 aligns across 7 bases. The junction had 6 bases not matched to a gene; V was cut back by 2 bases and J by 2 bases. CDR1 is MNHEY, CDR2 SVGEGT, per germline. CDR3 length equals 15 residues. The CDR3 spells CASSYQAGTPYEQYF. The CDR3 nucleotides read TGTGCCAGCAGTTACCAAGCGGGGACCCCCTACGAGCAGTACTTC.

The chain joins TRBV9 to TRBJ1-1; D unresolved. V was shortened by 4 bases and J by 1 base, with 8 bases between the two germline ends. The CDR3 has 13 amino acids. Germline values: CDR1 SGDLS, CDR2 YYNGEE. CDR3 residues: CASSPRGNTEAFF. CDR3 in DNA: TGTGCCAGCAGCCCGCGGGGGAACACTGAAGCTTTCTTT.

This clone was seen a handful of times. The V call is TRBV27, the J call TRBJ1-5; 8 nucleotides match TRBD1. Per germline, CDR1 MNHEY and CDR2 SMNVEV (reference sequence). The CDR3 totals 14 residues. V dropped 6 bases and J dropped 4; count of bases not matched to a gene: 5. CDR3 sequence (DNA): TGTGCCAGCAGGGGCGGGACAGGTAATCAGCCCCAGCATTTT. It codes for CASRGGTGNQPQHF.

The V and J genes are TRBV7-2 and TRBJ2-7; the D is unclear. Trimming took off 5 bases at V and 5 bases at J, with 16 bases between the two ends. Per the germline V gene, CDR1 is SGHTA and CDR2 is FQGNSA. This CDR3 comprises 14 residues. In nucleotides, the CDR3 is TGTGCCAGCAGCCAGGAACGGAAAGGAAACGAGCAGTACTTC. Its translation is CASSQERKGNEQYF. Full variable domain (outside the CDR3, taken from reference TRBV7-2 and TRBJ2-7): GAGVSQSPSNKVTEKGKDVELRCDPISGHTALYWYRQSLGQGLEFLIYFQGNSAPDKSGLPSDRFSAERTGGSVSTLTIQRTQQEDSAVYLCASSQERKGNEQYFGPGTRLTVT.

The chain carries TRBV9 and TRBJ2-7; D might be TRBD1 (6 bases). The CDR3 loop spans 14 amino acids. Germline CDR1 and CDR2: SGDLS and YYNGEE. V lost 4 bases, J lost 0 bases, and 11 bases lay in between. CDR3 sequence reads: CASSPGQFSYEQYF. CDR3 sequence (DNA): TGTGCCAGCAGCCCGGGACAATTCTCCTACGAGCAGTACTTC.

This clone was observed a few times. The CDR3 sequence: CASSPSSGWQTQYF. For the CDR3, the DNA is TGTGCCAGTAGTCCCTCTAGTGGGTGGCAGACCCAGTACTTC. The chain uses TRBV19 and TRBJ2-5; D is unresolved. Trimming pared 5 bases from V and 6 bases from J, leaving 16 bases between. The CDR3 loop spans 14 amino acids. Germline V gives CDR1 LNHDA, CDR2 SQIVND (reference sequence).

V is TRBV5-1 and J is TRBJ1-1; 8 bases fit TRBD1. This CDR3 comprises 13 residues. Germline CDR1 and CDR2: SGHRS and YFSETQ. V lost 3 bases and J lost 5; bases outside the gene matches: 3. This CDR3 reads CASSYTGGTEAFF. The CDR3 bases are TGCGCCAGCAGCTACACAGGGGGGACTGAAGCTTTCTTT.

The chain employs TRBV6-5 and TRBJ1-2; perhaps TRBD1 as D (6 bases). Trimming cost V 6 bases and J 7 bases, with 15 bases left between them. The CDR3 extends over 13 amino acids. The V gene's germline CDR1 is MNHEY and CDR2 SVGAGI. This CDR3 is CASSGSGVFGYTF. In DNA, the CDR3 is TGTGCCAGCAGCGGTTCAGGGGTCTTTGGCTACACCTTC.

CDR3 loop: CASSLSSFAYPSGTSAVTDTQYF. The CDR3 nucleotides read TGTGCCAGCAGTTTATCGTCGTTTGCCTACCCATCCGGGACTAGCGCGGTCACAGATACGCAGTATTTT. The V and J genes are TRBV27 and TRBJ2-3; 10 bases match TRBD2. This CDR3 is built from 23 residues. V shed 0 bases and J 2 bases; nucleotides not matched to a gene: 23. Per germline, CDR1 MNHEY and CDR2 SMNVEV (reference sequence).

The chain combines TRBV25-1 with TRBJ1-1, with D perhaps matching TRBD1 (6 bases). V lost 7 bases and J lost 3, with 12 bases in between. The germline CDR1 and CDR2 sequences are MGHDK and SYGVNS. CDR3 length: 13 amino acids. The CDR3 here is CASTAQGYTEAFF. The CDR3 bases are TGTGCCAGCACCGCCCAGGGGTACACTGAAGCTTTCTTT.

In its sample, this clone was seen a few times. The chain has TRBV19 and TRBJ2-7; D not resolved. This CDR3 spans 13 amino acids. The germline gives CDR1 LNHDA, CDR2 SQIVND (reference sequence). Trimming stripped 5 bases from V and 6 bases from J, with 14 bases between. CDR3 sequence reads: CASSPSEASEQYF. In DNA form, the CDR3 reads TGTGCCAGTAGTCCGTCTGAGGCGAGCGAGCAGTACTTC.

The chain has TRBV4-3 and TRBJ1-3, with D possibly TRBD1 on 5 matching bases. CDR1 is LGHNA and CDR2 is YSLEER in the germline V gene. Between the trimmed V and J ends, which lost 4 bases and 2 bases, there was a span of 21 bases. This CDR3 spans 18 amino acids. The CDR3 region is CASSPSPGTPNAGNTIYF. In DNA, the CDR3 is TGCGCCAGCAGCCCGAGCCCCGGGACTCCCAACGCTGGAAACACCATATATTTT.